This T cell receptor beta chain originates from a study of beta chain features in type 1 diabetes. This clone has only a few counts. Germline loops: CDR1 SGHTA, CDR2 FQGNSA. V lost 1 base and J lost 2, with 12 bases in between. This CDR3 is built from 15 residues. cDNA synthesis used the whole RNA isolate, giving expressed TCRB sequences. Libraries were prepared by immunoSEQ multiplex PCR; TCRdb keeps only in-frame clonotypes and omits some of them. The sample shows under 800,000 clones, 15% to 17% of them seen only once. The sequenced material came from naive CD4+ T cells from blood. The sequence was collected from a man aged 18-30 years in good health. V is TRBV7-2 and J is TRBJ2-7; the D gene is possibly TRBD2 (6 bases). The CDR3 DNA sequence: TGTGCCAGCAGCTTAGGGCCGGGGGAGCCCTACGAGCAGTACTTC. Its protein is CASSLGPGEPYEQYF. The full variable domain, in which reference TRBV7-2 and TRBJ2-7 provide the parts outside the CDR3, is GAGVSQSPSNKVTEKGKDVELRCDPISGHTALYWYRQSLGQGLEFLIYFQGNSAPDKSGLPSDRFSAERTGGSVSTLTIQRTQQEDSAVYLCASSLGPGEPYEQYFGPGTRLTVT.